The clone carrying this T cell receptor (beta chain) was counted many times. The data derive from a study of early T cells in non-severe SARS-CoV-2 infection. TCRdb analysed the 5' RACE reads with MiXCR anew, one entry per CDR3 protein. Of 37,000 or so distinct CDR3 sequences in the sample, over 4% are singletons; the top ten hold about 5%. Germline-derived CDR1 and CDR2 are LNHDA and SQIVND (reference sequence). The germline V and J ends were trimmed by 6 bases and 5 bases, with 16 bases remaining between them. This CDR3 has 15 amino acids. The sequenced sample consisted of whole blood. The rearrangement links TRBV19 to TRBJ1-4, with D possibly matching TRBD1 (6 bases). This TCR was sampled from an adult who was a healthcare worker with PCR-confirmed SARS-CoV-2 infection or an uninfected control (not recorded which). CDR3 sequence reads: CASRRQGTINEKLFF. The CDR3 coding sequence is TGTGCCAGTAGAAGGCAGGGGACGATAAATGAAAAACTGTTTTTT.